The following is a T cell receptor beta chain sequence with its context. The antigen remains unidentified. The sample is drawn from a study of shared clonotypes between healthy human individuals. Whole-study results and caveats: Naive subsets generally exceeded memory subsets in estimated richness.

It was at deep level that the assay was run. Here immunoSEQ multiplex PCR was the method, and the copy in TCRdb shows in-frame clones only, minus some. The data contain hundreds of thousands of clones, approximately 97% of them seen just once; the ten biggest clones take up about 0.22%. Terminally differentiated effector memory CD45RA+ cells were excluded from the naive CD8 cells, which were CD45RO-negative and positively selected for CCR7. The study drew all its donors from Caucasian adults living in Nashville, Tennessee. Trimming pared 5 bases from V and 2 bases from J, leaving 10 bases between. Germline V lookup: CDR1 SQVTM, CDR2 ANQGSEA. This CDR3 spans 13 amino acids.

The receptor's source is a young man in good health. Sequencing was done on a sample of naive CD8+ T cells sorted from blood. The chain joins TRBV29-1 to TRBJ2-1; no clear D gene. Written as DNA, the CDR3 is TGCAGCGTTCAAAGGGAAACCTACAATGAGCAGTTCTTC. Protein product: CSVQRETYNEQFF.